This T cell receptor (beta chain) was observed in a study of glioma-infiltrating T cells after dendritic cell vaccination. Overall study context: Patients had newly diagnosed or recurrent glioblastoma and received dendritic cell vaccines. At biweekly intervals, patients got three intradermal dendritic cell vaccine injections. Treatment, given 2003 to 2012, was autologous tumor lysate-pulsed dendritic cell vaccination.

Trimming removed 0 bases from V and 0 bases from J; junction bases left unmatched: 2. The CDR3 consists of 16 residues. Germline-derived CDR1 and CDR2 are SGDLS and YYNGEE. Up to 2 ug genomic DNA was used for TCRB CDR3 amplification. This table comes from immunoSEQ multiplex PCR, and its TCRdb copy is limited to in-frame clones, with some not included. This sample has around 96,000 clones, with about 79% found just once. The TCR was taken from a human donor with glioblastoma. Source: blood, taken before dendritic cell vaccination. The chain has TRBV9 and TRBJ2-2, with TRBD2 identical over 7 bases. CDR3 region: CASSVEGLPNTGELFF. The CDR3 coding sequence is TGTGCCAGCAGCGTAGAGGGACTACCGAACACCGGGGAGCTGTTTTTT.